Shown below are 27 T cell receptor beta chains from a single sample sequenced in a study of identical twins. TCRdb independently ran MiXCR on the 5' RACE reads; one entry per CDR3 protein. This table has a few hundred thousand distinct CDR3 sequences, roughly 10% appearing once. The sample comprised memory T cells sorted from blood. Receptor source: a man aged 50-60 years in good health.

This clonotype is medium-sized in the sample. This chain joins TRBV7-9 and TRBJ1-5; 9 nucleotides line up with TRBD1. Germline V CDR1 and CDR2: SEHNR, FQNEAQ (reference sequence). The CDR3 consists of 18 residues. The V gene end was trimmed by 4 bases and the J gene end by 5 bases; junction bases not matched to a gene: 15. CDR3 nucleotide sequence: TGTGCCAGCAGCTCCGGGTCCGGGACAGGGAGGCAGGATCAGCCCCAGCATTTT. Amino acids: CASSSGSGTGRQDQPQHF.

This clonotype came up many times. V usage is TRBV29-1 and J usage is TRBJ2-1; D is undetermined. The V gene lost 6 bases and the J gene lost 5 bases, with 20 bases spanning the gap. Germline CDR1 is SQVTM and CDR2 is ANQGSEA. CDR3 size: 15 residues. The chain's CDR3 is CSVGLVRSLHNEQFF. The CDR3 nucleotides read TGCAGCGTGGGCCTCGTCAGGTCCTTACACAATGAGCAGTTCTTC.

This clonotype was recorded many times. In DNA form, the CDR3 reads TGCGCCAGCAGCCAAAGCGGGGGGGCCGGCTACGAGCAGTACTTC. Its translation is CASSQSGGAGYEQYF. The chain couples TRBV4-1 to TRBJ2-7; 10 bases fit TRBD2. This CDR3 is 15 amino acids long. After removal of 2 bases from V and 3 bases from J, the junction contained 4 bases not matched to a gene. The V gene's germline CDR1 is MGHRA and CDR2 YSYEKL.

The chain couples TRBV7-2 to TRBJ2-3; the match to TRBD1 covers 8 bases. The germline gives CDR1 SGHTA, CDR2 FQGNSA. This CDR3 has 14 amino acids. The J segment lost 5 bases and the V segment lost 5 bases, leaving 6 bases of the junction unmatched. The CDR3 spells CASSLPGQVDTQYF. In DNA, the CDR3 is TGTGCCAGCAGCCTCCCGGGACAGGTAGATACGCAGTATTTT.

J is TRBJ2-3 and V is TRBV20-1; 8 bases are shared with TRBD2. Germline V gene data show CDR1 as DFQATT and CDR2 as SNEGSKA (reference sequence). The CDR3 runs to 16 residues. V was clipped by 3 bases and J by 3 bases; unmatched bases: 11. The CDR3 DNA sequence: TGCAGTGCTAGCGGGGGGGCTTCTAGTTTAACAGATACGCAGTATTTT. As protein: CSASGGASSLTDTQYF.

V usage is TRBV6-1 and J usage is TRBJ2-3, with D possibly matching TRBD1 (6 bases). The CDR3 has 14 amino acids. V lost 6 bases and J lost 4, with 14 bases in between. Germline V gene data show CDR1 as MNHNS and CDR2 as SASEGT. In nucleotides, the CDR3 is TGTGCCAGCAGGATAGGACAGTCGCCAGATACGCAGTATTTT. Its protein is CASRIGQSPDTQYF.

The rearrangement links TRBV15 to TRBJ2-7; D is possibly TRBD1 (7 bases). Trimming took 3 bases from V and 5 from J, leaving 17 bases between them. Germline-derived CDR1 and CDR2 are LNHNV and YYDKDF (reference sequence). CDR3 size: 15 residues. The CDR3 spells CATSRAGTGVDEQYF. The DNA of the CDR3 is TGTGCCACCAGCAGGGCGGGAACAGGGGTCGACGAGCAGTACTTC.

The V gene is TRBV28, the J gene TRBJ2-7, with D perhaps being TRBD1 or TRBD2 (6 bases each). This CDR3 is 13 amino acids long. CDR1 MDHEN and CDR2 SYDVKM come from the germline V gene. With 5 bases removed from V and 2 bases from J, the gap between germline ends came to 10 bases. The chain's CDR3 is CASSPRGAYEQYF. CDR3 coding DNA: TGTGCCAGCAGTCCGAGGGGGGCCTACGAGCAGTACTTC.

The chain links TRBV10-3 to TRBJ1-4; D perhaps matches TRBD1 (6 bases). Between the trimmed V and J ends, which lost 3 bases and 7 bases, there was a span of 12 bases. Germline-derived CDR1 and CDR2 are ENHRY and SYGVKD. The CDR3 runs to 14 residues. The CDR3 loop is CAISDSGAGEKLFF. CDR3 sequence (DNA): TGTGCCATCAGTGACTCGGGGGCTGGTGAAAAACTGTTTTTT.

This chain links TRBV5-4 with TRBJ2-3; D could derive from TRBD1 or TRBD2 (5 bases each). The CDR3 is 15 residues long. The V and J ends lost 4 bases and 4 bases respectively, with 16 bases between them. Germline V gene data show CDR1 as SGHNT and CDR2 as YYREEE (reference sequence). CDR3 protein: CASSGDATASDTQYF. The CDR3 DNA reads TGTGCCAGCAGCGGGGACGCCACAGCCTCAGATACGCAGTATTTT.

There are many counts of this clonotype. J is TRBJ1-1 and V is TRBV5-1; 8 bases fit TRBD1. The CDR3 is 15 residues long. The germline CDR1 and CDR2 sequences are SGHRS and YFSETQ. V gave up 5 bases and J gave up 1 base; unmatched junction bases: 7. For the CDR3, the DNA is TGCGCCAGCAGAAATCCCGGGACAGGGAACACTGAAGCTTTCTTT. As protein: CASRNPGTGNTEAFF.

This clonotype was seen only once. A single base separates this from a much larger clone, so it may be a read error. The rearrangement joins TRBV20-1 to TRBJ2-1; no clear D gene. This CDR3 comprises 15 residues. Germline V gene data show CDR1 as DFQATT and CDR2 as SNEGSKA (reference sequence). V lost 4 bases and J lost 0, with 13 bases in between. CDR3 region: CSAKDFRDSYNEQFF. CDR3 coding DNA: TGCAGTGCTAAAGATTTCCGCGACTCCTACAATGAGCAGTTCTTC.

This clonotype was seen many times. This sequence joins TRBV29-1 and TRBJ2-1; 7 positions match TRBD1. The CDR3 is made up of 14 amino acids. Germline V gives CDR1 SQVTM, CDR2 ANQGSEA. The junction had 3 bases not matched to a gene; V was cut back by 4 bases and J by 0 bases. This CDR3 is CSVVTGSSYNEQFF. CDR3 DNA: TGCAGCGTTGTGACAGGGAGCTCCTACAATGAGCAGTTCTTC.

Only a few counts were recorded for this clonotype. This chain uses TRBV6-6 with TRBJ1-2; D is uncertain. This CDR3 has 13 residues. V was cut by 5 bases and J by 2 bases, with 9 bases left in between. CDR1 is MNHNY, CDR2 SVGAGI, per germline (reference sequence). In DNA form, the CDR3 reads TGTGCCAGCAGTCAGACTGTAAACTATGGCTACACCTTC. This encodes CASSQTVNYGYTF.

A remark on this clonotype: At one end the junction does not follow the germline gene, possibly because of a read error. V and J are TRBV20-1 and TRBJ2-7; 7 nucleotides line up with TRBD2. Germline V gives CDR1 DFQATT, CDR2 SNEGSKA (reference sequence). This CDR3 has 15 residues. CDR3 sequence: CSAGPASGNAYKQYF. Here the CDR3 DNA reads TGCAGTGCTGGCCCCGCTAGCGGAAATGCCTACAAGCAGTACTTC.

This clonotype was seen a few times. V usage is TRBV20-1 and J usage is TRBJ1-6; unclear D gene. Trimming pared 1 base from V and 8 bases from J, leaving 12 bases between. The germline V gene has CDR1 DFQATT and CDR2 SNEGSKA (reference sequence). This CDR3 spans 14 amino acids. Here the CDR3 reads CSARVGTADSPLHF. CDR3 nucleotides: TGCAGTGCTAGAGTGGGAACGGCGGATTCACCCCTCCACTTT.

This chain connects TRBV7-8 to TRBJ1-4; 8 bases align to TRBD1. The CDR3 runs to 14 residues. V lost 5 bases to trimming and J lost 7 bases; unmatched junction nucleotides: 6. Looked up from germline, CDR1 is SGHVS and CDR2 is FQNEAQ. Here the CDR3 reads CASSPQGAGEKLFF. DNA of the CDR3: TGTGCCAGCAGCCCGCAGGGGGCTGGTGAAAAACTGTTTTTT.

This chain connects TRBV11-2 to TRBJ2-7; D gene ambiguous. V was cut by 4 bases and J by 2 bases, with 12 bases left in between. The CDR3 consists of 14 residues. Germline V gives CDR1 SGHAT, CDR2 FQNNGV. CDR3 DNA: TGTGCCAGCAGCTCCCTAAAGGCGACCTACGAGCAGTACTTC. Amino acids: CASSSLKATYEQYF. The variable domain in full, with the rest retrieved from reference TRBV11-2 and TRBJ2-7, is EAGVAQSPRYKIIEKRQSVAFWCNPISGHATLYWYQQILGQGPKLLIQFQNNGVVDDSQLPKDRFSAERLKGVDSTLKIQPAKLEDSAVYLCASSSLKATYEQYFGPGTRLTVT.

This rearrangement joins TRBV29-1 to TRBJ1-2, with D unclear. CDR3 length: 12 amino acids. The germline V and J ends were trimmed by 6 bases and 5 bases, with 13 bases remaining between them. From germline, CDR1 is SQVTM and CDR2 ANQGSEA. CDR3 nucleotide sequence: TGCAGCGTCGTAGGCGGGAATTATGGCTACACCTTC. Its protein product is CSVVGGNYGYTF.

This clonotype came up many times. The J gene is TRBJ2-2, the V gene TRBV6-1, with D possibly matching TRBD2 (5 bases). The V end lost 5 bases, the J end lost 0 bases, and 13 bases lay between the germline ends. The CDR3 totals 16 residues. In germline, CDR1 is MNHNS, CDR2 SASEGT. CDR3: CASSKLSVSNTGELFF. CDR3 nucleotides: TGTGCCAGCAGTAAACTTAGCGTCTCGAACACCGGGGAGCTGTTTTTT.

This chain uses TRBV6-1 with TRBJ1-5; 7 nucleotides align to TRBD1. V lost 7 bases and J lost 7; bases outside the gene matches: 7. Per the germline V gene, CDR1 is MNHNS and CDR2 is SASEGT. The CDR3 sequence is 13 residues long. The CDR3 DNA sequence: TGTGCCAGCACCCAGGGGGTTTCGCAGCCCCAGCATTTT. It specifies CASTQGVSQPQHF.

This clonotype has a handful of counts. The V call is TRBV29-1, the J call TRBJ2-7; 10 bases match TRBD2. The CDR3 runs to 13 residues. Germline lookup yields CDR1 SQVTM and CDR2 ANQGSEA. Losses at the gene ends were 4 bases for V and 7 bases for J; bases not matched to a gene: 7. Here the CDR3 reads CSVGLAGEGEQYF. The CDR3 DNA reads TGCAGCGTTGGGCTAGCGGGAGAAGGAGAGCAGTACTTC.

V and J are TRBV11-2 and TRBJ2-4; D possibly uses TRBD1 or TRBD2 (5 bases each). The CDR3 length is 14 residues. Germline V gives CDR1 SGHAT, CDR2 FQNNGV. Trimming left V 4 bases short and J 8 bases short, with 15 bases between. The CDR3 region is CASSSTGPWDIQYF. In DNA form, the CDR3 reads TGTGCCAGCAGCTCGACGGGACCCTGGGACATTCAGTACTTC.

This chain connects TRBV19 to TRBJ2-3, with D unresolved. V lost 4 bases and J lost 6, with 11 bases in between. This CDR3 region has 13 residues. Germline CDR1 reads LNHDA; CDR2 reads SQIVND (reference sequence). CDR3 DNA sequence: TGTGCCAGTAGTACGACACGTCAGGATACGCAGTATTTT. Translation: CASSTTRQDTQYF.

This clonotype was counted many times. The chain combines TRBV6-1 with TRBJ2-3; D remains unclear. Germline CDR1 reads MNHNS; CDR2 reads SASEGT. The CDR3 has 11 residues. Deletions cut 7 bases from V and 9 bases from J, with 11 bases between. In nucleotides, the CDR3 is TGTGCCAGCACCTCTACTCAAACGCAGTATTTT. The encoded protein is CASTSTQTQYF.

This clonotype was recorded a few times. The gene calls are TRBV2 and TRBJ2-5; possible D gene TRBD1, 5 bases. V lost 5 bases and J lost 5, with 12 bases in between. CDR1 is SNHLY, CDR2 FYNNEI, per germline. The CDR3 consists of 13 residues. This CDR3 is CASSIAGWETQYF. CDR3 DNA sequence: TGTGCCAGCAGTATTGCAGGGTGGGAGACCCAGTACTTC.

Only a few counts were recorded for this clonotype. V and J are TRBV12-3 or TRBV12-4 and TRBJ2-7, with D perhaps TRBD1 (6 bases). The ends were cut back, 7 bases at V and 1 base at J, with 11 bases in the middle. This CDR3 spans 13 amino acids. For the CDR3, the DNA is TGTGCCAGCAACCGCAGGGGATCCTACGAGCAGTACTTC. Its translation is CASNRRGSYEQYF.